Below, 3 T cell receptor beta chains from the same sample are listed, as sequenced in a study of T-cell reconstitution after alpha-beta-depleted transplantation in children (dated by TCRdb to 2015 to 2016). Libraries were made using PCR. The reads were generated on an Illumina HiSeq 2500. TCR library preparation used molecular barcoding, with unique molecular identifiers applied to normalize quantification of the TCRbeta repertoire. TCRdb applied fastp at Q25 and MiXCR to the public reads, then kept only in-frame beta chains. Each CDR3 protein appears once, grouped with its most common genes and DNA. The sample records about 610,000 distinct CDR3 sequences, approximately 10% of which are singletons. Roughly 4% of the sample goes to the ten largest clones. The sequencing used PBMCs from the stem cell graft donor, collected from the stem cell graft. These receptors were obtained from a human donor who donated a stem cell graft to a child with acute myeloid leukemia.

CDR3 region: CASSRQEPRGANVLTF. The CDR3 DNA is TGTGCCAGCAGTCGTCAGGAGCCACGGGGGGCCAACGTCCTGACTTTC. The V call is TRBV27, the J call TRBJ2-6; unclear D gene. V was clipped by 5 bases and J by 4 bases, with 15 bases between them. The CDR3 has 16 amino acids. Germline V gene sequence: CDR1 MNHEY, CDR2 SMNVEV (reference sequence).

This clonotype came up many times. The V gene is TRBV9, the J gene TRBJ1-3, with D perhaps TRBD1 (6 bases). The CDR3 runs to 15 residues. The V end was cut by 1 base, the J end by 4 bases, with 12 bases between. Germline CDR1 SGDLS, CDR2 YYNGEE. The CDR3 loop reads CASSVTPRGGNTIYF. DNA of the CDR3: TGTGCCAGCAGCGTAACCCCCAGGGGAGGAAACACCATATATTTT.

A few counts support this clonotype. The chain uses TRBV20-1 and TRBJ2-2, with 7 bases identical to TRBD2. The length of the CDR3 is 14 residues. V dropped 5 bases and J dropped 3; count of bases not matched to a gene: 6. Looked up from germline, CDR1 is DFQATT and CDR2 is SNEGSKA (reference sequence). The CDR3 reads CSAHIRGDTGELFF. The CDR3 DNA is TGCAGTGCTCACATCCGGGGGGACACCGGGGAGCTGTTTTTT.